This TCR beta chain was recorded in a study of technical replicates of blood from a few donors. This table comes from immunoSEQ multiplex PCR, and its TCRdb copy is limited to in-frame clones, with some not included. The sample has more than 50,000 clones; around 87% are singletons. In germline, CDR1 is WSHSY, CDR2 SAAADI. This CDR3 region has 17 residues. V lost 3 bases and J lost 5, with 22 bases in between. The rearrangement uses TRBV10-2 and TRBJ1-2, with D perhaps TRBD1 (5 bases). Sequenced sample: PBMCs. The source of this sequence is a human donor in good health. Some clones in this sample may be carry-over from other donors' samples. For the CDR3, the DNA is TGCGCCAGCAGTGAACCCGGGGAGAGACCCCGGGGGTATGGCTACACCTTC. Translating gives CASSEPGERPRGYGYTF.